What follows is one T cell receptor (beta chain) and its context. Its antigen is currently unknown. Profiled with immunoSEQ multiplex PCR; TCRdb holds only in-frame clones, not every one. Counted here are 55,000 to 65,000 clones, 90% to 95% occurring once; the ten biggest clones make up about 0.4%. These data are taken from a study of graft-versus-host responses after intestinal transplantation. On the study more broadly: Every recipient had anti-thymocyte globulin induction and 2 to 4 years of tacrolimus plus steroids.

V gave up 0 bases and J gave up 5 bases, with 16 bases separating them. This CDR3 region has 16 residues. In germline, CDR1 is SGHDN, CDR2 FVKESK. The study's findings and limits: High graft-versus-host to host-versus-graft clonal ratios were seen in allografts of patients with graft-donor T cell macrochimerism. Present in recipient marrow, GvH clones included some that appeared first in ileum or blood.

This specimen was unstimulated CD4+ T cells sorted from spleen or lymph node cells, taken before transplant. The V gene is TRBV14, the J gene TRBJ2-5, with D possibly TRBD1 on 7 matching bases. The TCR sequence derives from a human donor who was the organ donor for an intestinal transplant. Here the CDR3 reads CASSQDWRGPGETQYF. The CDR3 nucleotides read TGTGCCAGCAGCCAAGATTGGAGGGGGCCCGGGGAGACCCAGTACTTC.